This T cell receptor beta chain was found in a study of monozygotic twins with inflammatory bowel disease (dated by TCRdb to between 2018 and 2020). Broadly, across the study: A total of about 28 monozygotic twin pairs were included in the full study, comprising nine German pairs (four IBD-concordant, five IBD-discordant) and 19 IBD-discordant Danish pairs. The search for disease-associated traits relied mainly on comparing IBD patients with their genetically identical healthy co-twins within discordant pairs. Each individual had, on average, about 151 000 unique TCRalpha sequences and 181 000 unique TCRbeta sequences available for analysis.

Measured from the cysteine to the phenylalanine, the CDR3 is 14 residues long. There is no recorded DNA. The germline V gene (reference sequence) specifies DFQATT as CDR1 and SNEGSKA as CDR2. Turning to this clonotype: This receptor's antigen is unknown.

From each donor, a roughly 2.5 ml peripheral blood sample was collected into PAXgene tubes and stored at -80 degrees C. Without T cell sorting, total RNA was isolated from whole blood using the PAXgene blood miRNA kit on an automated QIAcube. Peripheral blood from monozygotic twin pairs, either concordant or discordant for inflammatory bowel disease, underwent deep TCRalpha and TCRbeta repertoire profiling that used unique molecular barcoding. Smoking habits were recorded for all twin pairs, and each individual was classified as a current, former or never smoker. The library was prepared using 5' RACE. For each TCR library, roughly 3,600 ng of total RNA was used. For each sample, cDNA was synthesized in eight separate reactions using SMARTScribe reverse transcriptase. During cDNA synthesis, template switching was used to introduce unique molecular identifiers that contained a 6-nucleotide sample barcode. TCRalpha and TCRbeta cDNA was amplified in two nested PCRs of roughly 17 and 9 cycles, and bead purification was carried out after each PCR. Before amplification, the cDNA was both treated with uracil DNA-glycosylase and purified with the QIAquick PCR purification kit. The second PCR was the step at which Illumina TruSeq-compatible adapters and sample-specific barcodes were added. Library quality and concentration were checked on TapeStation and Qubit, and libraries were pooled at about 5 ng each. Sequencing of pooled libraries was carried out on an Illumina HiSeq2500 single-index Rapid Run using 2 x 100 bp reads and custom sequencing primers. Concerning the study's data processing: MiGEC version 1.2.6 was used for UMI-based consensus assembly, which corrected PCR and sequencing errors. MiXCR version 2.1.1 handled V(D)J alignment, clonotype assembly and CDR3 extraction. To normalise gene usage, clonotype sharing and MAIT/NKT TCR abundance, the top 1000, 10 000 and 20 000 clonotypes in each sample were analysed. Diversity was computed as the inverse Simpson index with the vegan R package after downsampling to 27 000 UMIs. Paired Mann-Whitney U tests were applied to discordant twin pairs, and Benjamini-Hochberg correction was used for multiple testing. With the reads reprocessed by TCRdb, a single entry stands for each CDR3 protein sequence and no DNA is reported. For this entry, the V and J calls and clone size follow TCRdb and not the study's own pipeline. The table for this sample shows fewer than 200,000 distinct CDR3 sequences. The ten largest clones take up 2.4% of the sample.

The research as a whole found: The analysis was unable to tell different T cell subtypes apart. No single strong signal or clonotype linked to IBD turned up in the results, so the idea that one exists was not supported. Repertoire similarity did not differ between concordant and discordant twins, which could be due to limited statistical power. Because patients received different immunosuppressive treatments, the repertoires may have picked up extra background noise and variability between individuals. IBD patients had lower TCRbeta repertoire diversity, measured by the inverse Simpson index, than their healthy co-twins. Compared with healthy twins, IBD patients shared fewer clonotypes with other individuals, and the difference was most pronounced in patients with signs of disease activity.

This chain joins TRBV20-1 to TRBJ2-1; TCRdb reports TRBD1, a call that lacks DNA to check it against. This sequence originates from a human donor with ulcerative colitis or Crohn's disease, or a healthy co-twin of an affected twin (not recorded which). The sequencing sample was made of blood. Here the CDR3 is given as CSASAGAKGNEQFF.